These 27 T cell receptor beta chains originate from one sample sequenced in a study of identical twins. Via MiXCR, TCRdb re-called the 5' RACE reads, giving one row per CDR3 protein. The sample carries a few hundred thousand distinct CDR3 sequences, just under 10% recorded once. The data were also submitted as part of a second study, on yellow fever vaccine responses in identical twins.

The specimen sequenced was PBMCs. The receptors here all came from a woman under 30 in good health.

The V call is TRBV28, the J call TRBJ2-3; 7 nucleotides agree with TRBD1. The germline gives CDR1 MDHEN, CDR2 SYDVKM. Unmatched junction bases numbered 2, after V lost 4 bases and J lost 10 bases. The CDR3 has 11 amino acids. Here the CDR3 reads CASSYRGAQYF. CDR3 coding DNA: TGTGCCAGCAGTTACAGGGGTGCGCAGTATTTT.

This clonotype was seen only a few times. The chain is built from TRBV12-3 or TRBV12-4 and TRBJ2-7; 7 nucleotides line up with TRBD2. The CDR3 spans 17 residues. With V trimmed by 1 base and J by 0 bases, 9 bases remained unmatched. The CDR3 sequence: CASSLVVGGGSSYEQYF. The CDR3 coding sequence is TGTGCCAGCAGTTTAGTAGTGGGGGGGGGTAGCTCCTACGAGCAGTACTTC.

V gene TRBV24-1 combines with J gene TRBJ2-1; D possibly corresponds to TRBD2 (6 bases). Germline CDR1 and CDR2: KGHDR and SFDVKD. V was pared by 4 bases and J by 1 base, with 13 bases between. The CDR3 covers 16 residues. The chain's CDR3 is CATSDPLGGSYNEQFF. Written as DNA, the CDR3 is TGTGCCACCAGTGACCCCCTGGGGGGTTCCTACAATGAGCAGTTCTTC.

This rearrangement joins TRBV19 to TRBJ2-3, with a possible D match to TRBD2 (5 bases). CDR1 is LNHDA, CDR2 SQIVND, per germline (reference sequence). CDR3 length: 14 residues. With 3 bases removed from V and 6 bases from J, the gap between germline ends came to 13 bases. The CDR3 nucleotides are TGTGCCAGTAGTATGAACGGGGTCAGGGATACGCAGTATTTT. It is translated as CASSMNGVRDTQYF.

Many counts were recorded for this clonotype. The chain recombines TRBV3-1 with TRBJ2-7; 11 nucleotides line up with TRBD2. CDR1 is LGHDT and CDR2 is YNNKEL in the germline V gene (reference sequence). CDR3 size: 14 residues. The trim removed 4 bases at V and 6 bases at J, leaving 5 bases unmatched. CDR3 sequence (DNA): TGTGCCAGCAGCCCGACGCTAGCGGGAGGCGAGCAGTACTTC. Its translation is CASSPTLAGGEQYF.

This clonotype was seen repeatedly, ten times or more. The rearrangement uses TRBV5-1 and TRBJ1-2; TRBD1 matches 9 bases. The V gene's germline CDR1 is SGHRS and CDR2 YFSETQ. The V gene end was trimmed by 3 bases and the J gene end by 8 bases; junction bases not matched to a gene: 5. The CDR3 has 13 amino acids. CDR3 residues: CASSYGTGYGYTF. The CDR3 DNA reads TGCGCCAGCAGCTACGGGACAGGGTACGGCTACACCTTC.

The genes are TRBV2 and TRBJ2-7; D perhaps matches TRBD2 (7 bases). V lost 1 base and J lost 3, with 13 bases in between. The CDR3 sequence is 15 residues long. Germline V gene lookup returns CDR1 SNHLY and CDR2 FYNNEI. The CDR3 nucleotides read TGTGCCAGCAGTGAAGGTGGGGGAGGGGGCTACGAGCAGTACTTC. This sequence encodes CASSEGGGGGYEQYF.

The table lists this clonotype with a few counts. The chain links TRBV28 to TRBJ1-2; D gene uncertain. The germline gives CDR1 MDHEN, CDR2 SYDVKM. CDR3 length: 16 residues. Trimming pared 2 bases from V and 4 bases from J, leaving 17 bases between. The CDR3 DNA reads TGTGCCAGCAGTTTAATTAGGAGGTTGAGCAGCTATGGCTACACCTTC. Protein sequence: CASSLIRRLSSYGYTF.

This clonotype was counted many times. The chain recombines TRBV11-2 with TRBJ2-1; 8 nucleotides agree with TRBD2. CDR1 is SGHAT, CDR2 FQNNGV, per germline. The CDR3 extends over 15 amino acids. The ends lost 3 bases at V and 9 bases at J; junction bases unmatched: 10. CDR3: CASSFGRAGDVEQFF. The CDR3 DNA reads TGTGCCAGCAGCTTCGGGAGAGCGGGAGATGTTGAGCAGTTCTTC. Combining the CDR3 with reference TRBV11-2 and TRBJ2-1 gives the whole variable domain EAGVAQSPRYKIIEKRQSVAFWCNPISGHATLYWYQQILGQGPKLLIQFQNNGVVDDSQLPKDRFSAERLKGVDSTLKIQPAKLEDSAVYLCASSFGRAGDVEQFFGPGTRLTVL.

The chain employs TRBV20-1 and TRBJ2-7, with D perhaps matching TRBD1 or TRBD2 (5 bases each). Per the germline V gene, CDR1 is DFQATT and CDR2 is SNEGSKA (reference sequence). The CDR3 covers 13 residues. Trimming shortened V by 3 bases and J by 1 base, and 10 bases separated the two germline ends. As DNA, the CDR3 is TGCAGTGCTAGGGGACGCTTGTCCTACGAGCAGTACTTC. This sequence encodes CSARGRLSYEQYF.

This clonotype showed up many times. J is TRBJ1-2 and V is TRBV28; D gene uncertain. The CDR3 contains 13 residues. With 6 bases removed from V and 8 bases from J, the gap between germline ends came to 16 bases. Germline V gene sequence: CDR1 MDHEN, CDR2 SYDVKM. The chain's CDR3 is CASRLSGTGGYTF. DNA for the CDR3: TGTGCCAGCAGACTCAGTGGTACTGGGGGCTACACCTTC.

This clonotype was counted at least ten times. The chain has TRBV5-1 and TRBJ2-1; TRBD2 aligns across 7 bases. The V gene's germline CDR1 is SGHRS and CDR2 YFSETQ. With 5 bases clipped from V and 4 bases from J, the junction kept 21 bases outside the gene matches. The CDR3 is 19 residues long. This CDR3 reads CASRPRSSAALAFYNEQFF. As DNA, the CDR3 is TGCGCCAGCAGACCAAGGTCGTCCGCCGCACTAGCGTTTTACAATGAGCAGTTCTTC.

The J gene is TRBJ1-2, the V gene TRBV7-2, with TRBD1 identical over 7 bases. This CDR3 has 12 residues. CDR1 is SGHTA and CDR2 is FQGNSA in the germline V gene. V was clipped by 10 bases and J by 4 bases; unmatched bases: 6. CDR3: CATTDRSYGYTF. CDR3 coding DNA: TGTGCCACCACGGACAGGAGCTATGGCTACACCTTC.

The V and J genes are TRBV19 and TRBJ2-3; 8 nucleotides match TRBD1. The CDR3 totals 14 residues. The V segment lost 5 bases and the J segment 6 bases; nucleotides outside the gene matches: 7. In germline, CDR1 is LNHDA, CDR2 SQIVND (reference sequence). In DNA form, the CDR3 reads TGTGCCAGTAGTTTTGGACAGGGTCTCGATACGCAGTATTTT. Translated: CASSFGQGLDTQYF.

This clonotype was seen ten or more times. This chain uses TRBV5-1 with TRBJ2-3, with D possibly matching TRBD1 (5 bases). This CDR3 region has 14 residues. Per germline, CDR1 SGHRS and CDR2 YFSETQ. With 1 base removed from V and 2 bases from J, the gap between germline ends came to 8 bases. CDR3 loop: CASSLRQNTDTQYF. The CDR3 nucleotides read TGCGCCAGCAGCTTGCGACAGAACACAGATACGCAGTATTTT.

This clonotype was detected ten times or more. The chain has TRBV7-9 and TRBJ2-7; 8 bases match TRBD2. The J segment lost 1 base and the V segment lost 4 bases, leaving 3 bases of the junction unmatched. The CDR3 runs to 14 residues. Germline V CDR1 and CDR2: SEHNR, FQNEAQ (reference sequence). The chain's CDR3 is CASSYASGSYEQYF. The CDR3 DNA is TGTGCCAGCAGCTATGCTAGCGGGTCCTACGAGCAGTACTTC.

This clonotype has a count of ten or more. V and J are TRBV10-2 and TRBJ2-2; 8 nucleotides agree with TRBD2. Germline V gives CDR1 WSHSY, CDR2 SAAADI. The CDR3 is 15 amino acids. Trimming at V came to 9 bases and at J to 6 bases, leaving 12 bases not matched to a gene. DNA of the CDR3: TGCGCCAGTAAAGGACTAGCTAGTAATTCCGGGGAGCTGTTTTTT. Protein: CASKGLASNSGELFF.

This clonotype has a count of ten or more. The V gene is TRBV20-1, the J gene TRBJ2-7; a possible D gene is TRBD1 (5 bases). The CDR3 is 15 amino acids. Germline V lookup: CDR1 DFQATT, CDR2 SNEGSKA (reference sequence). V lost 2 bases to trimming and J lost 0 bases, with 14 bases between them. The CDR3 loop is CSARIRTPNSYEQYF. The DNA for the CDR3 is TGCAGTGCTAGAATTCGGACACCGAACTCCTACGAGCAGTACTTC.

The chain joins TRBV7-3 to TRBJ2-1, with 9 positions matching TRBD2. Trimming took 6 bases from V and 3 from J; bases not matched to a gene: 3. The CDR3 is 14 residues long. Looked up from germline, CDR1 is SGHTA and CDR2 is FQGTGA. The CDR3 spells CASRPTSGYNEQFF. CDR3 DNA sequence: TGTGCCAGCAGGCCGACTAGCGGCTACAATGAGCAGTTCTTC.

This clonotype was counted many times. CDR3 in DNA: TGTGCCACCAGCAGAGATGACCCAGATACGCAGTATTTT. As protein: CATSRDDPDTQYF. The V gene is TRBV15, the J gene TRBJ2-3; D remains ambiguous. This CDR3 contains 13 residues. The ends were cut back, 0 bases at V and 4 bases at J, with 5 bases in the middle. Germline-derived CDR1 and CDR2 are LNHNV and YYDKDF (reference sequence).

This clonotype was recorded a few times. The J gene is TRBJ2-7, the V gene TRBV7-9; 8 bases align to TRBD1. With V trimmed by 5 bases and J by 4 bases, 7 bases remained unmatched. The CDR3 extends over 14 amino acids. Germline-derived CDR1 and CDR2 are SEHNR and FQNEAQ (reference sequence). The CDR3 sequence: CASSHRTGKYEQYF. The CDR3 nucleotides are TGTGCCAGCAGCCATCGGACAGGGAAGTACGAGCAGTACTTC.

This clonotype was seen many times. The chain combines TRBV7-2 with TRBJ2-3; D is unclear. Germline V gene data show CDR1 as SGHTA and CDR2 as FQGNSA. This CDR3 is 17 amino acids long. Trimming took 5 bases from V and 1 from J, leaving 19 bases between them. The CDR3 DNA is TGTGCCAGCAGCACCTCGGCACGCTTGGTGGGCACAGATACGCAGTATTTT. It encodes CASSTSARLVGTDTQYF.

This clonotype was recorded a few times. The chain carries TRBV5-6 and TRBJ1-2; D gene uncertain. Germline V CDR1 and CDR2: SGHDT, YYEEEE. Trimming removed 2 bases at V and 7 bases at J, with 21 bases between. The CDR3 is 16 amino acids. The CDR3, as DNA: TGTGCCAGCAGCTTAGACGGGCCAGGCGCGTTCTCTGGCTACACCTTC. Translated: CASSLDGPGAFSGYTF.

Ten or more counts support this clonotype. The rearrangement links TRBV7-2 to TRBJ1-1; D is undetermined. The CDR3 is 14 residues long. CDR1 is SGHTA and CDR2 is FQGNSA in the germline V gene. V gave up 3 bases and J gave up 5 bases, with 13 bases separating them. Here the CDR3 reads CASSLKGRDTEAFF. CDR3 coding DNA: TGTGCCAGCAGCTTGAAGGGTCGGGATACTGAAGCTTTCTTT.

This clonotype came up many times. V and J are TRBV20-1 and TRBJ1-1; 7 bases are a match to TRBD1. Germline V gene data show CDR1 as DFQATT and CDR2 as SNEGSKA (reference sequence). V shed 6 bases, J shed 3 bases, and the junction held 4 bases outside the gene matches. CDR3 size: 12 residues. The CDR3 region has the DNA TGCAGTGCCAACAGGGGAGACACTGAAGCTTTCTTT. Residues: CSANRGDTEAFF.

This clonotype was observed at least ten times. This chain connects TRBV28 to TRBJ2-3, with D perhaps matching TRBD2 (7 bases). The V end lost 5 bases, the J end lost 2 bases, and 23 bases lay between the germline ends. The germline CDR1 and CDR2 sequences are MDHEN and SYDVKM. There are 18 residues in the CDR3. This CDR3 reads CASSQYETGGVHTDTQYF. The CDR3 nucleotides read TGTGCCAGCAGTCAGTATGAAACGGGGGGCGTCCACACAGATACGCAGTATTTT.

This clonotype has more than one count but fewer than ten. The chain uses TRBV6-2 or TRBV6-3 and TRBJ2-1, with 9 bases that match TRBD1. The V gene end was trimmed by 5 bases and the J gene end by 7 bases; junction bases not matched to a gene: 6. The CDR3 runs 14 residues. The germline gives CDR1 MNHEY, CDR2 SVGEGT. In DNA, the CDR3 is TGTGCCAGCAGTCGGACAGGGGATGTGAATGAGCAGTTCTTC. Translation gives CASSRTGDVNEQFF.